This is a list of T cell receptor beta chains from one sample in a study of cytomegalovirus exposure and HLA in healthy donors. Sequenced by immunoSEQ multiplex PCR; TCRdb stores in-frame clones only, minus some. The sample has tens of thousands of clones, roughly 9.1% seen once. Material: PBMCs. All receptors come from a man in his sixties in good health and CMV-seropositive. The conserved cysteine and the conserved F or W are not part of the CDR3 here. D genes are given only for firm matches.

CDR3 length | J gene | D gene | V gene | CDR3 protein
16 | TRBJ2-5 | NA | TRBV4-1 | ASSQDQGGGHGGKTQY
11 | TRBJ1-3 | NA | TRBV5-8 | ASSETDRDTIY
17 | TRBJ2-3 | TRBD1 | TRBV5-6 | ASSSLLFRTGVNTDTQY
12 | TRBJ1-5 | TRBD1 | TRBV2 | ASSFDRGDQPQH
12 | TRBJ1-2 | TRBD1 | TRBV7-9 | ASSNGQGLYGYT
12 | TRBJ2-4 | TRBD1 | TRBV10-3 | AINRDPQGDIQY
12 | TRBJ2-2 | NA | TRBV7-8 | ASSLKQAYGELF
15 | TRBJ1-1 | NA | TRBV5-1 | ASSLFPLAGEGTEAF
11 | TRBJ2-7 | TRBD1 | TRBV28 | ASSSGQSYEQY
12 | TRBJ2-2 | TRBD1 | TRBV4-1 | ASSQPTGAGELF
13 | TRBJ2-2 | NA | TRBV2 | ASRKDSLNTGELF
12 | TRBJ2-7 | NA | TRBV7-9 | ASSLAFRAYEQY
19 | TRBJ1-5 | TRBD1 | TRBV28 | ASYTPTGTGGFFSSNQPQH
11 | TRBJ1-5 | NA | TRBV30 | AWSVRAGQPQH
15 | TRBJ1-6 | TRBD1 | TRBV15 | ATSRDGQVSYNSPLH
12 | TRBJ1-5 | NA | TRBV18 | ASSSNRGGQPQH
13 | TRBJ1-1 | NA | TRBV18 | ASSPQEGINTEAF
12 | TRBJ2-2 | NA | TRBV2 | ASRRLTNTGELF
10 | TRBJ2-1 | NA | TRBV6-6 | ASSPSNGEQF
12 | TRBJ2-7 | TRBD2 | TRBV6-6 | ASRLSGNSYEQY
13 | TRBJ2-5 | TRBD2 | TRBV30 | AWSDTFGGQETQY
12 | TRBJ2-3 | TRBD2 | TRBV11-3 | ARRAGGSTDTQY
13 | TRBJ1-3 | NA | TRBV10-3 | AISEPDSTGNTIY
16 | TRBJ1-6 | NA | TRBV28 | ASSSPGHPRGYNSPLH
13 | TRBJ1-6 | NA | TRBV7-8 | ASTEGGHRNSPLH
13 | TRBJ1-1 | NA | TRBV14 | ASSPQGGMNTEAF
11 | TRBJ2-7 | TRBD2 | TRBV2 | ASSLREGYEQY
13 | TRBJ1-5 | TRBD1 | TRBV5-6 | ASSSQGARNQPQH
12 | TRBJ1-1 | NA | TRBV10-1 | ANQQGRMNTEAF
11 | TRBJ1-1 | NA | TRBV27 | ASSKTGYTEAF
11 | TRBJ2-7 | TRBD2 | TRBV2 | ASRGRADYEQY
13 | TRBJ2-7 | TRBD1 | TRBV19 | ASKDGLRGFYEQY
13 | TRBJ2-2 | NA | TRBV9 | ASSLEGLSTGELF
15 | TRBJ2-1 | TRBD2 | TRBV11-2 | ASSDTTSGGGHNEQF
11 | TRBJ2-5 | NA | TRBV28 | ASSLDTTREQY
13 | TRBJ1-5 | NA | TRBV15 | ATGLGTYSNRPQH
13 | TRBJ2-1 | TRBD1 | TRBV5-1 | ASSRGQGTHNEQF
11 | TRBJ1-4 | TRBD1 | TRBV29-1 | SVQGGANEKLF
12 | TRBJ2-1 | TRBD2 | TRBV10-3 | ATRAGGRNNEQF
14 | TRBJ1-6 | NA | TRBV19 | ASTHQRQALNSPLH
10 | TRBJ2-7 | TRBD1 | TRBV2 | ASSQGAYEQY
14 | TRBJ2-4 | NA | TRBV6-5 | ASSYSGVLAKNIQY
11 | TRBJ2-7 | TRBD1 | TRBV10-3 | AIRQGEDGEQY
10 | TRBJ1-1 | NA | TRBV4-1 | ASTVGGTEAF
12 | TRBJ2-6 | NA | TRBV29-1 | SVEVVSGANVLT
15 | TRBJ2-2 | TRBD1 | TRBV10-3 | AISAIPGQGATGELF
10 | TRBJ1-2 | TRBD1 | TRBV29-1 | SVEKGAGGYT
11 | TRBJ2-1 | TRBD2 | TRBV5-6 | ASAFLAGHEPF
14 | TRBJ1-1 | TRBD1 | TRBV10-3 | AISEIGTGGSPEAF
13 | TRBJ1-6 | TRBD1 | TRBV6-1 | ASNPGTGGGSPLH
13 | TRBJ1-2 | NA | TRBV5-1 | ASSLGATANYGYT
11 | TRBJ2-1 | TRBD2 | TRBV5-1 | ASGVAGGNEQF
12 | TRBJ1-2 | NA | TRBV4-1 | ASSPGLNNYGYT